These 28 T cell receptor beta chains came from one sample sequenced in a study of vaccination and CD4 T cells after COVID-19 (dated by TCRdb to between 2021 and 2023). These receptors have no known antigen. Sample treatment or condition, as interpreted from the label and publication: roughly 10-day PBMC culture with coronavirus spike peptide pools or control peptides (ViraFEST assay). CD4+ T cells from unexposed donors were collected before the COVID-19 pandemic (2011-2018). Library creation used PCR. TCRdb lists the instrument as Illumina iSeq 100. DNA from cultured CD4+ T cells was subjected to TCR sequencing with the Oncomine TCR Beta short-read assay at the Johns Hopkins FTIC core. Clones were called with MiXCR by TCRdb after fastp trimmed the public reads at Q25, and only in-frame beta chains were retained. Each CDR3 protein appears once, grouped with its most common genes and DNA. This sample lists about 8,400 distinct CDR3 sequences; about 42% were detected once. The top ten clones comprise 15% to 20% of the sample.

The sample taken for sequencing was CD4+ T cells from blood, cultured in vitro. Source of these receptors: a human donor in good health.

V gene TRBV27 combines with J gene TRBJ2-4; D is undetermined. This CDR3 is built from 13 residues. Trimming took off 8 bases at V and 4 bases at J, with 12 bases between the two ends. CDR1 and CDR2 from the germline V gene are MNHEY and SMNVEV (reference sequence). CDR3 sequence (DNA): TGTGCCAGCGGGTCCCTCCAAAAAAACATTCAGTACTTC. Translated, it gives CASGSLQKNIQYF.

The rearrangement links TRBV7-2 to TRBJ2-5; D is unresolved. Trimming stripped 3 bases from V and 5 bases from J, with 7 bases between. In germline, CDR1 is SGHTA, CDR2 FQGNSA. The CDR3 extends over 12 amino acids. The CDR3 here is CASSFWQETQYF. Written as DNA, the CDR3 is TGTGCCAGCAGCTTTTGGCAGGAGACCCAGTACTTC.

V gene TRBV2 combines with J gene TRBJ2-7, with a tentative D call TRBD2 (6 bases). The germline CDR1 and CDR2 sequences are SNHLY and FYNNEI. The CDR3 spans 14 residues. Trimming removed 11 bases from V and 2 bases from J, with 19 bases in between. For the CDR3, the DNA is TGTGCCGCCAGCAAGGGTAGCGGCCCCTACGAGCAGTACTTC. Amino acid sequence: CAASKGSGPYEQYF. Combining the CDR3 with reference TRBV2 and TRBJ2-7 gives the whole variable domain EPEVTQTPSHQVTQMGQEVILRCVPISNHLYFYWYRQILGQKVEFLVSFYNNEISEKSEIFDDQFSVERPDGSNFTLKIRSTKLEDSAMYFCAASKGSGPYEQYFGPGTRLTVT.

This clonotype was found a few times. The rearrangement uses TRBV7-2 and TRBJ2-7; 9 bases match TRBD2. Germline V gene lookup returns CDR1 SGHTA and CDR2 FQGNSA. The J segment lost 5 bases and the V segment lost 1 base, leaving 6 bases of the junction unmatched. The CDR3 loop spans 15 amino acids. CDR3 loop: CASSLVGGGANEQYF. The CDR3 coding sequence is TGTGCCAGCAGCTTAGTCGGCGGGGGGGCCAACGAGCAGTACTTC.

The chain joins TRBV21-1 to TRBJ1-6. TRBV21-1 counts as a pseudogene. This CDR3 region has 11 residues. CDR3 region: CASSICSPLHF. The CDR3 coding sequence is TGTGCCAGCAGCATATGCTCACCCCTCCACTTT.

The V gene is TRBV12-3 or TRBV12-4, the J gene TRBJ2-6; D might be TRBD1 (5 bases). This CDR3 contains 16 residues. Between the trimmed V and J ends, which lost 8 bases and 2 bases, there was a span of 16 bases. The DNA of the CDR3 is TGTGCCAGCGCCCCCCGCAGGGCCACTGGGGCCAACGTCCTGACTTTC. Its translation is CASAPRRATGANVLTF.

The V gene is TRBV30, the J gene TRBJ2-7; D gene uncertain. This CDR3 region has 12 residues. CDR1 GTSNPN and CDR2 SVGIG come from the germline V gene (reference sequence). Trimming pared 0 bases from V and 4 bases from J, leaving 7 bases between. The CDR3 region is CAWSVLEYEQYF. In DNA, the CDR3 is TGTGCCTGGAGTGTACTGGAATACGAGCAGTACTTC.

The chain is built from TRBV28 and TRBJ1-5; D possibly corresponds to TRBD1 (5 bases). V was trimmed by 2 bases and J by 2 bases, leaving 19 bases between them. The germline V gene encodes CDR1 MDHEN and CDR2 SYDVKM. This CDR3 region has 18 residues. The CDR3 DNA reads TGTGCCAGCAGTTTAGGGAGAGTGGGGGTGAGCGGCAATCAGCCCCAGCATTTT. Translating gives CASSLGRVGVSGNQPQHF.

The V call is TRBV6-1, the J call TRBJ2-7; D is unresolved. CDR3 length: 14 amino acids. Deletions cut 7 bases from V and 3 bases from J, with 16 bases between. Per germline, CDR1 MNHNS and CDR2 SASEGT. The CDR3 loop is CASNKVPGGYEQYF. The CDR3 nucleotides read TGTGCCAGCAATAAGGTCCCAGGTGGCTACGAGCAGTACTTC.

The CDR3 is CASSPTGGTEAFF. As DNA, the CDR3 is TGTGCCAGCTCACCTACAGGGGGCACTGAAGCTTTCTTT. The chain combines TRBV18 with TRBJ1-1; TRBD1 matches 8 bases. In germline, CDR1 is KGHSH, CDR2 LQKENI. This CDR3 is 13 amino acids long. V dropped 3 bases and J dropped 4; count of bases not matched to a gene: 1.

This clonotype was observed a handful of times. This chain joins TRBV20-1 and TRBJ2-3; D is possibly TRBD2 (7 bases). In germline, CDR1 is DFQATT, CDR2 SNEGSKA (reference sequence). V lost 4 bases to trimming and J lost 5 bases, with 25 bases between them. The CDR3 contains 17 residues. CDR3 in DNA: TGCAGTGCTATACCCATCCAGGGGCGGGAGACGGGAGATACGCAGTATTTT. Its protein product is CSAIPIQGRETGDTQYF.

The chain joins TRBV6-4 to TRBJ1-3, with TRBD1 matching over 7 bases. V shed 10 bases, J shed 4 bases, and the junction held 10 bases outside the gene matches. Per the germline V gene, CDR1 is MRHNA and CDR2 is SNTAGT. This CDR3 is built from 14 residues. CDR3 bases: TGTGCCAAGATTTGGGGACAGACAGGAAACACCATATATTTT. Encoded protein: CAKIWGQTGNTIYF.

The chain couples TRBV24-1 to TRBJ2-5, with 7 bases matching TRBD2. V shed 2 bases and J 3 bases; nucleotides not matched to a gene: 5. The CDR3 extends over 15 amino acids. Germline V gene lookup returns CDR1 KGHDR and CDR2 SFDVKD. The CDR3 here is CATSDSGLGEETQYF. CDR3 bases: TGTGCCACCAGTGATTCTGGACTAGGGGAAGAGACCCAGTACTTC.

This clonotype came up once. The chain carries TRBV6-1 and TRBJ1-4; a weak D match, TRBD1 (5 bases). The CDR3 covers 14 residues. Germline CDR1 and CDR2: MNHNS and SASEGT. V lost 7 bases, J lost 3 bases, and 12 bases lay in between. The chain's CDR3 is CASNIAGPNEKLFF. The CDR3 bases are TGTGCCAGCAACATAGCGGGGCCTAATGAAAAACTGTTTTTT.

V usage is TRBV29-1 and J usage is TRBJ2-3; D is unclear. Trimming took off 4 bases at V and 5 bases at J, with 16 bases between the two ends. CDR1 SQVTM and CDR2 ANQGSEA come from the germline V gene. This CDR3 has 14 residues. The chain's CDR3 is CSVVEQAWLDTQYF. The CDR3 DNA follows: TGCAGCGTTGTGGAGCAGGCTTGGTTAGATACGCAGTATTTT.

The V call is TRBV5-4, the J call TRBJ1-1; perhaps TRBD1 as D (6 bases). Germline values: CDR1 SGHNT, CDR2 YYREEE (reference sequence). The ends were cut back, 4 bases at V and 2 bases at J, with 15 bases in the middle. This CDR3 is 15 amino acids long. This CDR3 is CASSAARGGNTEAFF. The CDR3 nucleotides read TGTGCCAGCAGCGCGGCCAGGGGAGGAAACACTGAAGCTTTCTTT.

The chain links TRBV10-2 to TRBJ2-1; D perhaps matches TRBD2 (6 bases). The germline V gene has CDR1 WSHSY and CDR2 SAAADI. The CDR3 is 16 amino acids. V was cut by 3 bases and J by 2 bases, with 14 bases left in between. CDR3 protein: CASSDSEGGPYNEQFF. DNA of the CDR3: TGCGCCAGCAGTGATTCTGAGGGAGGCCCCTACAATGAGCAGTTCTTC.

The chain employs TRBV5-4 and TRBJ1-5; 7 nucleotides agree with TRBD1. V lost 2 bases to trimming and J lost 4 bases; unmatched junction nucleotides: 3. The CDR3 covers 14 residues. Germline V gene data show CDR1 as SGHNT and CDR2 as YYREEE (reference sequence). The DNA for the CDR3 is TGTGCCAGCAGCTTCCAGGGGGGAAATCAGCCCCAGCATTTT. The encoded protein is CASSFQGGNQPQHF.

This rearrangement joins TRBV7-2 to TRBJ1-6; the match to TRBD1 covers 11 bases. V dropped 6 bases and J dropped 0; count of bases not matched to a gene: 10. The CDR3 totals 19 residues. Germline CDR1 and CDR2: SGHTA and FQGNSA. The CDR3 region is CASRGGQGAYSSYNSPLHF. CDR3 coding DNA: TGTGCCAGCAGGGGAGGACAGGGGGCTTACAGCTCCTATAATTCACCCCTCCACTTT. The full variable domain, its missing parts supplied by reference TRBV7-2 and TRBJ1-6, is GAGVSQSPSNKVTEKGKDVELRCDPISGHTALYWYRQSLGQGLEFLIYFQGNSAPDKSGLPSDRFSAERTGGSVSTLTIQRTQQEDSAVYLCASRGGQGAYSSYNSPLHFGNGTRLTVT.

This clonotype has just a few counts. The chain recombines TRBV20-1 with TRBJ1-6; 7 positions agree with TRBD1. The germline V gene encodes CDR1 DFQATT and CDR2 SNEGSKA (reference sequence). The CDR3 loop spans 14 amino acids. Trimming at V came to 1 base and at J to 5 bases, leaving 2 bases not matched to a gene. CDR3 protein: CSARVGTDNSPLHF. The DNA of the CDR3 is TGCAGTGCTAGAGTCGGGACAGATAATTCACCCCTCCACTTT.

The V gene is TRBV7-2, the J gene TRBJ2-2, with D perhaps assigned TRBD1 or TRBD2 (6 bases each). The length of the CDR3 is 16 residues. V was shortened by 4 bases and J by 4 bases, with 16 bases between the two germline ends. CDR1 and CDR2 from the germline V gene are SGHTA and FQGNSA. The CDR3 region has the DNA TGTGCCAGCAGCTCTAAGGGGGGCGTGGGCACCGGGGAGCTGTTTTTT. Translated, it gives CASSSKGGVGTGELFF.

This clonotype has just a few counts. The rearrangement joins TRBV27 to TRBJ2-2; D not resolved. There are 14 residues in the CDR3. Germline V CDR1 and CDR2: MNHEY, SMNVEV (reference sequence). V was trimmed by 7 bases and J by 2 bases, leaving 11 bases between them. CDR3: CASKVQSNTGELFF. The DNA of the CDR3 is TGTGCCAGCAAGGTGCAATCCAACACCGGGGAGCTGTTTTTT.

The gene calls are TRBV5-1 and TRBJ1-2, with TRBD1 identical over 9 bases. Germline-derived CDR1 and CDR2 are SGHRS and YFSETQ. The CDR3 loop spans 13 amino acids. V lost 5 bases to trimming and J lost 8 bases; unmatched junction nucleotides: 7. CDR3 nucleotides: TGCGCCAGCAGTTACGGACAGGGGCAGGGCTACACCTTC. This codes for CASSYGQGQGYTF.

The chain's CDR3 is CASSLSLAGAGEAFF. CDR3 nucleotides: TGCGCCAGCAGCTTGAGTTTAGCGGGGGCCGGTGAAGCTTTCTTT. V gene TRBV5-1 combines with J gene TRBJ1-1; D is perhaps TRBD1 (6 bases). The CDR3 covers 15 residues. V was cut by 1 base and J by 7 bases, with 17 bases left in between. Germline values: CDR1 SGHRS, CDR2 YFSETQ.

The chain combines TRBV20-1 with TRBJ2-7; D gene uncertain. Trimming pared 6 bases from V and 4 bases from J, leaving 13 bases between. The germline CDR1 and CDR2 sequences are DFQATT and SNEGSKA (reference sequence). This CDR3 is built from 12 residues. The CDR3 sequence is CSAPPAGYEQYF. In DNA, the CDR3 is TGCAGTGCCCCCCCGGCCGGGTACGAGCAGTACTTC.

There are a few counts of this clonotype. The chain uses TRBV19 and TRBJ1-1; TRBD1 is a possible D gene (5 bases). V was pared by 3 bases and J by 5 bases, with 16 bases between. This CDR3 has 15 residues. CDR1 and CDR2 (germline): LNHDA, SQIVND (reference sequence). The CDR3 DNA reads TGTGCCAGTAGTATTGGCCCCGGGACGTGGACTGAAGCTTTCTTT. It specifies CASSIGPGTWTEAFF.

This sequence joins TRBV24-1 and TRBJ2-5; D unresolved. The V gene lost 6 bases and the J gene lost 2 bases, with 9 bases spanning the gap. Germline values: CDR1 KGHDR, CDR2 SFDVKD. The CDR3 loop spans 13 amino acids. CDR3 in amino acids: CATSRRSQETQYF. The CDR3, as DNA: TGTGCCACCAGTCGTAGATCTCAAGAGACCCAGTACTTC.

The sample holds one count of this clonotype. The chain has TRBV10-2 and TRBJ2-7, with D perhaps matching TRBD2 (5 bases). The germline V gene has CDR1 WSHSY and CDR2 SAAADI. V gave up 7 bases and J gave up 6 bases, with 16 bases separating them. The CDR3 contains 13 residues. Written as DNA, the CDR3 is TGCGCCAGCAACTCCGGGATGGTGGGCGAGCAGTACTTC. Translated: CASNSGMVGEQYF.